The T cell receptor (beta chain) under discussion was sequenced for a study of cytomegalovirus exposure and HLA in healthy donors. General study findings and limits: Common viral pathogens (according to a later analysis) appeared linked to several of the most significant clusters.

This donor's file did not include a recorded CMV serostatus. Germline V lookup: CDR1 SGDLS, CDR2 YYNGEE. The CDR3 extends over 14 amino acids. V shed 2 bases and J shed 2 bases, with 9 bases lying between them. The primer mix had 60 Vbeta and 13 Jbeta primers. Libraries were prepared by immunoSEQ multiplex PCR; TCRdb keeps only in-frame clonotypes and omits some of them. This sample yields about 89,000 clones, of which roughly two thirds are seen a single time; roughly 2.5% belongs to the top ten. This clone has just a few counts. Its cognate antigen is unknown. The sequencing input was PBMCs. The V and J genes are TRBV9 and TRBJ2-3, with a tentative D call TRBD2 (6 bases). This TCR came from a human donor in good health. CDR3 in amino acids: CASSVGDFTDTQYF. DNA for the CDR3: TGTGCCAGCAGCGTTGGGGACTTCACAGATACGCAGTATTTT.